This TCR beta chain derives from a study of blood T cell repertoires in COVID-19. Adults between roughly 18 and 100 years of age took part from under 30 US areas. Assignments of participants to cohorts depended upon their own reported clinical history. The CDR3 covers 16 residues. V lost 4 bases to trimming and J lost 0 bases; unmatched junction nucleotides: 6. Looked up from germline, CDR1 is LNHDA and CDR2 is SQIVND (reference sequence). Under the authors' procedure: Scientists estimated how many nucleated cells there were by amplifying reference gene primers. Measured with immunoSEQ multiplex PCR; TCRdb has only the in-frame clones, and not every one. From that table come the V and J calls and clone size; the DNA was used to work out D and trimming. Among 320,000 or so clones listed, around nine tenths were seen once.

Sequencing input: PBMCs or T cells enriched from blood (not recorded which). The chain links TRBV19 to TRBJ2-1; 7 bases match TRBD1. The sequence derives from a man in his sixties who had recovered from COVID-19. The CDR3 is CASSTTGTFSYNEQFF. The CDR3 nucleotides are TGTGCCAGTAGTACGACAGGGACCTTCTCCTACAATGAGCAGTTCTTC.